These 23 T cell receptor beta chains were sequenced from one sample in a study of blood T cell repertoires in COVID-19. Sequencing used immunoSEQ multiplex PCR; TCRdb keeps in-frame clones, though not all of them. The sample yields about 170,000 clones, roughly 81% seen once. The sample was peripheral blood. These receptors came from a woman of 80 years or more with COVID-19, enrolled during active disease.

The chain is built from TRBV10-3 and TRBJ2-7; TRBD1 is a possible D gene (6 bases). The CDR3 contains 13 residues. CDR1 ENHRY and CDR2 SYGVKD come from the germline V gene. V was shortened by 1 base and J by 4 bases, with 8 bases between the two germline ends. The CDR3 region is CAISELQGYEQYF. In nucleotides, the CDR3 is TGTGCCATCAGTGAGTTACAGGGTTACGAGCAGTACTTC.

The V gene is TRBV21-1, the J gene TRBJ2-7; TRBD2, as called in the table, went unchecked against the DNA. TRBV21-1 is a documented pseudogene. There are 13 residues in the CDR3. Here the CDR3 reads CASTSPSTYEQYF. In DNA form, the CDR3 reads TGTGCCAGTACTAGCCCTAGCACCTACGAGCAGTACTTC.

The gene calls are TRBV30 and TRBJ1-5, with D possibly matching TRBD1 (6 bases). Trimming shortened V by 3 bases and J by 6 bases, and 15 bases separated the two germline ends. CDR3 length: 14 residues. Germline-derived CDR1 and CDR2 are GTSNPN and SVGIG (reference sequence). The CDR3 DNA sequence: TGTGCCTGGAGGGGACACGGCGAAAGTCAGCCCCAGCATTTT. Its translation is CAWRGHGESQPQHF.

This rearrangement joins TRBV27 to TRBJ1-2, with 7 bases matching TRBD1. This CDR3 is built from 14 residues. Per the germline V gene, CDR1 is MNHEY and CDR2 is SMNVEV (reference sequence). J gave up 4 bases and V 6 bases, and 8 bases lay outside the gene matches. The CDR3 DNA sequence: TGTGCCAGCAGGGTAACAGGGGTAGGCTATGGCTACACCTTC. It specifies CASRVTGVGYGYTF.

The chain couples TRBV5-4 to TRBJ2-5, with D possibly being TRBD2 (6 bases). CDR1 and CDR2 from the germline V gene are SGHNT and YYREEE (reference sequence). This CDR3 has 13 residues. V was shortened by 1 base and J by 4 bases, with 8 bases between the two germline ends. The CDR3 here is CASSLFSGETQYF. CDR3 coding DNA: TGTGCCAGCAGCTTGTTTAGCGGAGAGACCCAGTACTTC.

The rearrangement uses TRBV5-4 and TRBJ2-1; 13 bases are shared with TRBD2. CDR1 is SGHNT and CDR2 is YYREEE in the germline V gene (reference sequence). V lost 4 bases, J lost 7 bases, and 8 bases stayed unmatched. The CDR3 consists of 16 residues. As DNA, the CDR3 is TGTGCCAGCAGCACCCGGACTAGCGGGGGCCCTAATGAGCAGTTCTTC. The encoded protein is CASSTRTSGGPNEQFF.

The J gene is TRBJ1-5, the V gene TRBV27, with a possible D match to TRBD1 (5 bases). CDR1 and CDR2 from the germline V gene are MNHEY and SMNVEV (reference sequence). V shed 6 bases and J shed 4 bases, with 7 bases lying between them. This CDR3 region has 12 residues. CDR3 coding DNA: TGTGCCAGCAGGGCAGGGAATCAGCCCCAGCATTTT. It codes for CASRAGNQPQHF.

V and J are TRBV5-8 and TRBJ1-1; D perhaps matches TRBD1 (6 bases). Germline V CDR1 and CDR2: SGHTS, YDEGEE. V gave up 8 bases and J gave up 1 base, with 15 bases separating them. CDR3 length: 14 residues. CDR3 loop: CASLRGPSNTEAFF. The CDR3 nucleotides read TGTGCCAGTCTGCGGGGGCCGTCGAACACTGAAGCTTTCTTT.

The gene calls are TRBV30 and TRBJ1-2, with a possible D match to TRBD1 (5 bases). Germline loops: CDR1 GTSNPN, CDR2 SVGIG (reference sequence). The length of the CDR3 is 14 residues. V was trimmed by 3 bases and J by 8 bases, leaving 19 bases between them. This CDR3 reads CAWSLKPGGEGYTF. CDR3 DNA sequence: TGTGCCTGGAGCCTCAAGCCGGGGGGGGAGGGCTACACCTTC.

The CDR3 DNA reads TGTGCCAGCAGCCCGACCGTTGGACTAGCGGGGGGGAGACTTGAGCAGTTCTTC. Amino acid sequence: CASSPTVGLAGGRLEQFF. J is TRBJ2-1 and V is TRBV5-4, with 15 bases fitting TRBD2. The trim removed 4 bases at V and 9 bases at J, leaving 14 bases unmatched. The germline gives CDR1 SGHNT, CDR2 YYREEE (reference sequence). The CDR3 is 18 residues long.

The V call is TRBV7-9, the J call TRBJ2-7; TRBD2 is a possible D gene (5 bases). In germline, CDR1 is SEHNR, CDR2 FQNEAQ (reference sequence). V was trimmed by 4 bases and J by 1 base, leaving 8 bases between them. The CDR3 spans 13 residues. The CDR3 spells CASSSSGSYEQYF. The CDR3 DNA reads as TGTGCCAGCAGCTCCTCGGGATCCTACGAGCAGTACTTC.

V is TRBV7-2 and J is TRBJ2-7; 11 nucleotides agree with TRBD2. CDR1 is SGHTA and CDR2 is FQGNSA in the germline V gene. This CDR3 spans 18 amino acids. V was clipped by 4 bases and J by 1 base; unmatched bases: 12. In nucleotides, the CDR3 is TGTGCCAGCAGCTCCCGCGACCTAGCGGGGGGCCTATCCTACGAGCAGTACTTC. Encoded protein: CASSSRDLAGGLSYEQYF.

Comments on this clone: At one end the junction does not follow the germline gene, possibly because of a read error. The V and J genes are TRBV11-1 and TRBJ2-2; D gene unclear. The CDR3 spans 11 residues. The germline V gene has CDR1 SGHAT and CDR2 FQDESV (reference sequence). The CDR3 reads CASSYTRELFF. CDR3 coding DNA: TGTGCCAGCAGCTACACCAGGGAGCTGTTTTTT.

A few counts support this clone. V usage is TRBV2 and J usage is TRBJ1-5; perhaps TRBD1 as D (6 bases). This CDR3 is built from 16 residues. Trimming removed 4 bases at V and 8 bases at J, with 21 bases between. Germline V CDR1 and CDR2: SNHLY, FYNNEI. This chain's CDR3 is CASSGTGTLERKPQHF. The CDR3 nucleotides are TGTGCCAGCAGTGGTACCGGGACATTAGAGAGGAAGCCCCAGCATTTT.

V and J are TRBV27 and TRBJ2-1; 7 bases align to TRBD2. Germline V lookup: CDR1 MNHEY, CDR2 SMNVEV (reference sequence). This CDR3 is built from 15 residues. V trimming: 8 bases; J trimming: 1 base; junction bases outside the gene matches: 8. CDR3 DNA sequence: TGTGCCAGCGGTCTAGCGGACGGATCCTACAATGAGCAGTTCTTC. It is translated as CASGLADGSYNEQFF.

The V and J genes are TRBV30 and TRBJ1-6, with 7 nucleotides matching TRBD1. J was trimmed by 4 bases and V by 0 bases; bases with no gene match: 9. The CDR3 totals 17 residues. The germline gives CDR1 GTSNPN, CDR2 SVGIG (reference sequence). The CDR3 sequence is CAWSVYRGLRYNSPLHF. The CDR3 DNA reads TGTGCCTGGAGTGTATACAGGGGACTCCGATATAATTCACCCCTCCACTTT. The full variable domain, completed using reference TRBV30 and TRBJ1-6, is SQTIHQWPATLVQPVGSPLSLECTVEGTSNPNLYWYRQAAGRGLQLLFYSVGIGQISSEVPQNLSASRPQDRQFILSSKKLLLSDSGFYLCAWSVYRGLRYNSPLHFGNGTRLTVT.

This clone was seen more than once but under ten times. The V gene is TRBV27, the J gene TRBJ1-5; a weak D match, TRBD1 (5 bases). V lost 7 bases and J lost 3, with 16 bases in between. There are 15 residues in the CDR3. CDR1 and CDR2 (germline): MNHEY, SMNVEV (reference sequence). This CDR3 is CASKEKRGVNQPQHF. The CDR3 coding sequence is TGTGCCAGCAAAGAGAAACGGGGGGTCAATCAGCCCCAGCATTTT.

The CDR3 here is CAIKQRGGFTDTQYF. CDR3 nucleotide sequence: TGTGCCATCAAGCAGCGGGGGGGCTTCACAGATACGCAGTATTTT. The chain combines TRBV10-3 with TRBJ2-3; 10 nucleotides align to TRBD2. The CDR3 has 15 residues. CDR1 and CDR2 from the germline V gene are ENHRY and SYGVKD. The V gene end was trimmed by 7 bases and the J gene end by 2 bases; junction bases not matched to a gene: 6.

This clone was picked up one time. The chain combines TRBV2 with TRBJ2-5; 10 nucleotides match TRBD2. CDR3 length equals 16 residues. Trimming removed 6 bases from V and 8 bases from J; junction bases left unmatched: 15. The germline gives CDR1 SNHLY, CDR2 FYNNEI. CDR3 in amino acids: CASRLSGGPTAETQYF. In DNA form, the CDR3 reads TGTGCCAGCAGGCTTAGCGGGGGGCCCACCGCGGAAACCCAGTACTTC.

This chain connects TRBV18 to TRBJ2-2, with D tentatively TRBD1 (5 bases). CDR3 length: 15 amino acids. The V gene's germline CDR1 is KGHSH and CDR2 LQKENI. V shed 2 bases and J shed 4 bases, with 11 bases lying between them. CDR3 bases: TGTGCCAGCTCACCAAGGGGAATAAGCACCGGGGAGCTGTTTTTT. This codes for CASSPRGISTGELFF.

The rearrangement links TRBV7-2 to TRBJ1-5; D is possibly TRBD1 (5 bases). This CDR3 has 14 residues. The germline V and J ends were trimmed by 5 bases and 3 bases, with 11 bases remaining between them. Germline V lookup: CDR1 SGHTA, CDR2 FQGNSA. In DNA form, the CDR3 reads TGTGCCAGCAGCCTCCTGGGGCCCAATCAGCCCCAGCATTTT. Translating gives CASSLLGPNQPQHF.

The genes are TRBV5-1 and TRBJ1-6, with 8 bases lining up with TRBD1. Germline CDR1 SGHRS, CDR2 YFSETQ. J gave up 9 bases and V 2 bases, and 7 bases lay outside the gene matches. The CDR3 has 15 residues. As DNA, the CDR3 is TGCGCCAGCAGCTTACAGGGGGAAGGCATTTCACCCCTCCACTTT. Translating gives CASSLQGEGISPLHF. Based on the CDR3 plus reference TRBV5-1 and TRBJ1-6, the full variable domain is KAGVTQTPRYLIKTRGQQVTLSCSPISGHRSVSWYQQTPGQGLQFLFEYFSETQRNKGNFPGRFSGRQFSNSRSEMNVSTLELGDSALYLCASSLQGEGISPLHFGNGTRLTVT.

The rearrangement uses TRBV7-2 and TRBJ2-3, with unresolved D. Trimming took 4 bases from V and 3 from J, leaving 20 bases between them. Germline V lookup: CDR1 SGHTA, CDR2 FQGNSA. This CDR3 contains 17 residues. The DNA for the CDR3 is TGTGCCAGCAGCTCAACGCTATCGGTCATCGGTACAGATACGCAGTATTTT. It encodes CASSSTLSVIGTDTQYF. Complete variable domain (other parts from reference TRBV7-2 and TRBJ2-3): GAGVSQSPSNKVTEKGKDVELRCDPISGHTALYWYRQSLGQGLEFLIYFQGNSAPDKSGLPSDRFSAERTGGSVSTLTIQRTQQEDSAVYLCASSSTLSVIGTDTQYFGPGTRLTVL.